These T cell receptor beta chains were read from a single sample in a study of cytomegalovirus exposure and HLA in healthy donors. Method: immunoSEQ multiplex PCR; TCRdb's copy keeps in-frame clones and lacks some. This sample has around 150,000 clones, with roughly 77% found just once. The specimen was PBMCs. These TCRs come from a man aged 25-45 years in good health and CMV-seropositive. Each CDR3 is given with its conserved first and last residue. A D gene is named only where the DNA matches it firmly. Size values are once, few and many counts, or a class for expanded clones, and some rows have none.

>TRBJ1-2|-|-|TRBV4-3
TGCGCCAGCAGCCAAGATGTTGGAGGGACGGTGGGGATCTACACCTTC
CASSQDVGGTVGIYTF
>TRBJ1-2|-|TRBD1|TRBV9
TGTGCCAGCAGCGTAGGAGGGTCAACAGGGGGCGGCGGTGGTTACACCTTC
CASSVGGSTGGGGGYTF
>TRBJ2-3|-|-|TRBV9
TGTGCCAGCAGCTCCCAGGGGTCCCCTAGCACAGATACGCAGTATTTT
CASSSQGSPSTDTQYF
>TRBJ2-7|-|TRBD2|TRBV7-2
TGTGCCAGCAGCTCACTAGCGGGGGCCGGGTACGAGCAGTACTTC
CASSSLAGAGYEQYF
>TRBJ1-1|-|TRBD1|TRBV2
TGTGCCAGCAGTGCCGGGACAGGCACTGAAGCTTTCTTT
CASSAGTGTEAFF
>TRBJ2-1|-|TRBD2|TRBV6-5
TGTGCCAGCAGTTTAGGGACTAGCGCTTACAATGAGCAGTTCTTC
CASSLGTSAYNEQFF
>TRBJ1-5|-|TRBD1|TRBV2
TGTGCCAGCAGTCCCCGTGGGACAGGGAGCAATCAGCCCCAGCATTTT
CASSPRGTGSNQPQHF
>TRBJ2-3|-|TRBD1|TRBV10-3
TGTGCCATCAGCGAGGGACAGGTTGTAGCAGATACGCAGTATTTT
CAISEGQVVADTQYF
>TRBJ2-2|-|-|TRBV27
TGTGCCAGCAGTTCCGACCAGGGGATCGGGGAGCTGTTTTTT
CASSSDQGIGELFF
>TRBJ1-2|-|-|TRBV4-1
TGCGCCAGCAGCCAGGGATCAGGGCAGCTCTACACCTTC
CASSQGSGQLYTF
>TRBJ2-3|-|TRBD2|TRBV9
TGTGCCAGCAGCCTAACCCCTAGCGGGCGCACAGATACGCAGTATTTT
CASSLTPSGRTDTQYF
>TRBJ2-7|-|-|TRBV6-4
TGTGCCAGCAGTGACATTCCCGGGGGGCTGAAGGACGAGCAGTACTTC
CASSDIPGGLKDEQYF
>TRBJ2-7|-|TRBD1|TRBV27
TGTGCCAGCAGTTTTCTCGGACAGGGAAACTACGAGCAGTACTTC
CASSFLGQGNYEQYF
>TRBJ2-1|-|TRBD2|TRBV6-5
TGTGCCAGCACCCGGGGGGGCTACAATGAGCAGTTCTTC
CASTRGGYNEQFF
>TRBJ2-3|-|TRBD1|TRBV5-5
TGTGCCAGCAGCAGGGACAGGACCACAGATACGCAGTATTTT
CASSRDRTTDTQYF
>TRBJ1-5|-|TRBD1|TRBV6-1
TGTGCCAGCAGACCGACAGGGATGGGGCCCCAGCATTTT
CASRPTGMGPQHF
>TRBJ2-7|-|TRBD2|TRBV6-5
TGTGCCAGCAGGAAAACTAGCGGGGGGGCCTACGAGCAGTACTTC
CASRKTSGGAYEQYF
>TRBJ2-1|-|-|TRBV19
TGTGCCAGTAGTATACCCGAAGACTCGGAGGTCTACAATGAGCAGTTCTTC
CASSIPEDSEVYNEQFF
>TRBJ2-1|few|-|TRBV10-1
TGCGCCAGCAGCCACAGCCTTAGCTCCTACAATGAGCAGTTCTTC
CASSHSLSSYNEQFF
>TRBJ1-2|few|TRBD1|TRBV4-3
TGCGCCAGCAGTCACCGGGACAGAGCTAACTATGGCTACCCCTTC
CASSHRDRANYGYPF
>TRBJ2-5|-|-|TRBV9
TGTGCCAGCAGCGTAGAGGGGGAGGAGACCCAGTACTTC
CASSVEGEETQYF
>TRBJ1-4|few|-|TRBV6-1
TGTGCCAGCAGTGAACAGAATGAAAAACTGTTTTTT
CASSEQNEKLFF
>TRBJ2-1|-|TRBD1|TRBV5-4
TGTGCCAGCAGTGGGACCGGGACAGGGATCAATGAGCAGTTCTTC
CASSGTGTGINEQFF
>TRBJ2-7|-|-|TRBV11-3
TGTGCCAGCAGCTTGGGGCGGAACTCCTACGAGCAGTACTTC
CASSLGRNSYEQYF
>TRBJ2-7|-|-|TRBV9
TGTGCCAGCAGCCGGGACACGAGCTCCTACGAGCAGTACTTC
CASSRDTSSYEQYF
>TRBJ2-5|-|-|TRBV14
TGTGCCAGCAGCCGTAGTACAGGCCGAGAGACCCAGTACTTC
CASSRSTGRETQYF
>TRBJ2-1|-|TRBD2|TRBV5-1
TGCGCCAGCAGCTTGTTAGGGCTAGCGGTGAGCAATGAGCAGTTCTTC
CASSLLGLAVSNEQFF